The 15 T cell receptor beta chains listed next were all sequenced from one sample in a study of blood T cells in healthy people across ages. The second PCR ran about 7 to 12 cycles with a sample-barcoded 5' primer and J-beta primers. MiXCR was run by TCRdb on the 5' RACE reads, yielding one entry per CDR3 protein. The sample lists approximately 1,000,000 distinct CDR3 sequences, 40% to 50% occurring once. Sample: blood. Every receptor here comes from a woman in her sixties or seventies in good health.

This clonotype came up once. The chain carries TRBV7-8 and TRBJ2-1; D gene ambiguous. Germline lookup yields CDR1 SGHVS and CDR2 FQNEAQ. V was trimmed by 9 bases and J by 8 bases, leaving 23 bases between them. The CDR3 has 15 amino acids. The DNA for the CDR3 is TGTGCCAGTTCCCCTCGCGACACTCGTCCCCATGAGCAGTTCTTC. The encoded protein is CASSPRDTRPHEQFF.

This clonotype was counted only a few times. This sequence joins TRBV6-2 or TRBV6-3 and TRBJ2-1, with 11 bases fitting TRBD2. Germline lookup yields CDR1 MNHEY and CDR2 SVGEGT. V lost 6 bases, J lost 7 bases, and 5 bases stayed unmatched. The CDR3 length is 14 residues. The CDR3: CASRLAGVGNEQFF. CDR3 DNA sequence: TGTGCCAGCAGACTAGCGGGAGTGGGTAATGAGCAGTTCTTC.

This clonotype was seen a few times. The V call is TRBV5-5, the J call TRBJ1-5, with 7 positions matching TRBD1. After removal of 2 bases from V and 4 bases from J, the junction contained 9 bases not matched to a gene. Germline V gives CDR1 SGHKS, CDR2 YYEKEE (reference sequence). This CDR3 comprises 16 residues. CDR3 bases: TGTGCCAGCAGCTTCTCGCCCGGACAGGTAAATCAGCCCCAGCATTTT. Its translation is CASSFSPGQVNQPQHF.

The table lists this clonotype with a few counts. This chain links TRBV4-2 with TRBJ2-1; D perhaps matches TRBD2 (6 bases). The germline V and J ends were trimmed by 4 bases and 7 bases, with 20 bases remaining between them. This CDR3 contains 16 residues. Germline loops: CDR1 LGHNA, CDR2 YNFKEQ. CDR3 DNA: TGTGCCAGCAGCCCATCCGGGGGTCAGAGCGTGAATGAGCAGTTCTTC. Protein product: CASSPSGGQSVNEQFF.

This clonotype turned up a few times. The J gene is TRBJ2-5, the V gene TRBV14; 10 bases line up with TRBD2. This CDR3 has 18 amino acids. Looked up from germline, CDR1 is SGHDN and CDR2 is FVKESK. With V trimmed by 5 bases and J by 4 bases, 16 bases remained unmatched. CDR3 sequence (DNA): TGTGCCAGCAGCATAGGAGCGGCTAGCGGGAGTCTAGGAGAGACCCAGTACTTC. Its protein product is CASSIGAASGSLGETQYF. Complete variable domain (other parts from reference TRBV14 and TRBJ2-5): EAGVTQFPSHSVIEKGQTVTLRCDPISGHDNLYWYRRVMGKEIKFLLHFVKESKQDESGMPNNRFLAERTGGTYSTLKVQPAELEDSGVYFCASSIGAASGSLGETQYFGPGTRLLVL.

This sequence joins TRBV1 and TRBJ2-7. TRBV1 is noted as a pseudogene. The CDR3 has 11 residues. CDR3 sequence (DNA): TGCACCAGTGTTAATAACTACGAGCAGTACTTC. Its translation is CTSVNNYEQYF.

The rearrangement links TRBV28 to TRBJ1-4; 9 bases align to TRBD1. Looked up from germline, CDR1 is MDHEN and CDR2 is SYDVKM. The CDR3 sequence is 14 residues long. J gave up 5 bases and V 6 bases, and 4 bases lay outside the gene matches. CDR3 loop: CASRNRGQNEKLFF. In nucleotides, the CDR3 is TGTGCCAGCAGGAACAGGGGGCAAAATGAAAAACTGTTTTTT. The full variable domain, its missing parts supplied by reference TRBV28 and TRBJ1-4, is DVKVTQSSRYLVKRTGEKVFLECVQDMDHENMFWYRQDPGLGLRLIYFSYDVKMKEKGDIPEGYSVSREKKERFSLILESASTNQTSMYLCASRNRGQNEKLFFGSGTQLSVL.

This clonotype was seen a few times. Here the CDR3 DNA reads TGTGCCAGCAGCTTAATGGGACTAGCGGCGGTCAATGAGCAGTACTTC. Its protein is CASSLMGLAAVNEQYF. The J gene is TRBJ2-5, the V gene TRBV7-8; TRBD2 agrees at 11 bases. The CDR3 spans 16 residues. The V segment lost 2 bases and the J segment 11 bases; nucleotides outside the gene matches: 13. Germline V gene data show CDR1 as SGHVS and CDR2 as FQNEAQ.

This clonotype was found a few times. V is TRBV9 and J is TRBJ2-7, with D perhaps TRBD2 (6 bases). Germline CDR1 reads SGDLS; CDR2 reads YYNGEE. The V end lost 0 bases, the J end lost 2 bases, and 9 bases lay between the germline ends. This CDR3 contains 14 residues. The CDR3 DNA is TGTGCCAGCAGCGTAGATCTAGCGCCCTACGAGCAGTACTTC. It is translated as CASSVDLAPYEQYF.

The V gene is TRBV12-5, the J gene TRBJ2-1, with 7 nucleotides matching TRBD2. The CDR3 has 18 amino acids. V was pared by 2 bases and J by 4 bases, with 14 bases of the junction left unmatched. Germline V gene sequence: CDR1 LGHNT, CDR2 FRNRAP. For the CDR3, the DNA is TGTGCTAGTGGTTTGCACCTCTCCGGGACGGGGGGATACAATGAGCAGTTCTTC. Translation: CASGLHLSGTGGYNEQFF.

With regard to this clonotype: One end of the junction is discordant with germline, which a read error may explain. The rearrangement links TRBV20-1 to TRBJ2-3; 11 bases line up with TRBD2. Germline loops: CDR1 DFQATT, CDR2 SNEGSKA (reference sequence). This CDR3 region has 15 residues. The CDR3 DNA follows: TGCAGTGCTAGAGCGACTAGCGGGGCCACAGATACGCAGAATTTT. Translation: CSARATSGATDTQNF.

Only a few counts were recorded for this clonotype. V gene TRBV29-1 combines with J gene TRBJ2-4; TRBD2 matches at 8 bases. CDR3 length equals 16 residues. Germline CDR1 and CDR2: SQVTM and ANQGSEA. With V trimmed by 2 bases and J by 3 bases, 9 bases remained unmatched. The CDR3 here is CSVENYGGAGKNIQYF. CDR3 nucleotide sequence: TGCAGCGTTGAAAATTACGGGGGGGCGGGCAAAAACATTCAGTACTTC.

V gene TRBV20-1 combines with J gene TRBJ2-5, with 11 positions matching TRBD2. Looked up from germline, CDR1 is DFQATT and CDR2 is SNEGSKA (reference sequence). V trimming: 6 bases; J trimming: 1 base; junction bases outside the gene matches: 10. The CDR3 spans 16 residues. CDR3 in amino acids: CSAEHLLAGAQETQYF. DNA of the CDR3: TGCAGTGCAGAACACCTACTAGCGGGAGCCCAAGAGACCCAGTACTTC.

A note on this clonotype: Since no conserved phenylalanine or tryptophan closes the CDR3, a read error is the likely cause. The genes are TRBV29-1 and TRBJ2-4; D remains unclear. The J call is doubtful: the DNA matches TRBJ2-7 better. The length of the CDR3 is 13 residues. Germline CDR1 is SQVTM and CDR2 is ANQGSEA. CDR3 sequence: CSVELVVGSEQYY. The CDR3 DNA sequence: TGCAGCGTTGAGTTGGTCGTTGGCAGCGAGCAGTACTAC.

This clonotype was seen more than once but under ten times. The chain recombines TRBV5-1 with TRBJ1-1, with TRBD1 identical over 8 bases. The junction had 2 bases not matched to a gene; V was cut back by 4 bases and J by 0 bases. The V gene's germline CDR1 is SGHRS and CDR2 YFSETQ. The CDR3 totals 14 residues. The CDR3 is CASSLTGVNTEAFF. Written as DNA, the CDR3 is TGCGCCAGCAGCCTGACAGGGGTGAACACTGAAGCTTTCTTT.